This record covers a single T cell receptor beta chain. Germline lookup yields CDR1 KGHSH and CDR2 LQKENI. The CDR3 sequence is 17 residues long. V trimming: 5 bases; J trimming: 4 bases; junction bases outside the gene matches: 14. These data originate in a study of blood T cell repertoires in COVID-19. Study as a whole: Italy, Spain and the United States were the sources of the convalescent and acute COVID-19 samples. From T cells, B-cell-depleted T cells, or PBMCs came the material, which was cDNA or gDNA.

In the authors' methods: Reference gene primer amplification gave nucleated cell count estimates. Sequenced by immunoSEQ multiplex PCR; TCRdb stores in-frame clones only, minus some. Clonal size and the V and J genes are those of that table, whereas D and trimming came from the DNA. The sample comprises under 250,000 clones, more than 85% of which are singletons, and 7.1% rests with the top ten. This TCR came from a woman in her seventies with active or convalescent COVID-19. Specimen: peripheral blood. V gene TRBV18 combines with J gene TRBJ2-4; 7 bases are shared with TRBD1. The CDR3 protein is CASSSLIRTGPKNIQYF. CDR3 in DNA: TGTGCCAGCTCATCTCTTATACGGACAGGCCCTAAAAACATTCAGTACTTC.